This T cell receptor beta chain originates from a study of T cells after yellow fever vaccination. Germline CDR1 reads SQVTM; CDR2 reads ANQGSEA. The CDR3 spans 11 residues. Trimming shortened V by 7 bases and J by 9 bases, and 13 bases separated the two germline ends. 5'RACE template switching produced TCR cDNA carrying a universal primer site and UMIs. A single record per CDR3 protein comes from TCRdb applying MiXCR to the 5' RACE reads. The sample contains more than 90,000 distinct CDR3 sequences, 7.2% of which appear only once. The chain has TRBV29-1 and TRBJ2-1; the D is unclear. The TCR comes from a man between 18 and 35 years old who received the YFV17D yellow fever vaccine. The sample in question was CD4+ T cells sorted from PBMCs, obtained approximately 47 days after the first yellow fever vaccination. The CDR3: CSAAPGGEQFF. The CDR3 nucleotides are TGCAGCGCCGCCCCTGGTGGTGAGCAGTTCTTC.